The present TCR beta chain was sequenced within a study of cytomegalovirus exposure and HLA in healthy donors. Findings and caveats of the study: Apart from CMV serostatus, no immune exposure information was available. Cytomegalovirus association was assigned to approximately 160 TCR beta chains.

Primers for the PCR totalled 60 Vbeta and 13 Jbeta. Method: immunoSEQ multiplex PCR; TCRdb's copy keeps in-frame clones and lacks some. The sample includes 140,000 or so clones, about 82% of them seen just once. Comment on this clone: The antigen is unknown.

The germline gives CDR1 LGHNA, CDR2 YSLEER. The CDR3 runs 13 residues. This TCR came from a woman in her thirties or forties in good health and CMV-seropositive. The chain employs TRBV4-3 and TRBJ2-5, with 9 bases matching TRBD1. The J call may not be correct, given that the DNA end is closer to TRBJ2-7. The sample was PBMCs. CDR3 DNA sequence: TGCGCCAGCAGCCCCGGGACAGGGCTCGAGCAGTACTTC. This gives the protein CASSPGTGLEQYF.